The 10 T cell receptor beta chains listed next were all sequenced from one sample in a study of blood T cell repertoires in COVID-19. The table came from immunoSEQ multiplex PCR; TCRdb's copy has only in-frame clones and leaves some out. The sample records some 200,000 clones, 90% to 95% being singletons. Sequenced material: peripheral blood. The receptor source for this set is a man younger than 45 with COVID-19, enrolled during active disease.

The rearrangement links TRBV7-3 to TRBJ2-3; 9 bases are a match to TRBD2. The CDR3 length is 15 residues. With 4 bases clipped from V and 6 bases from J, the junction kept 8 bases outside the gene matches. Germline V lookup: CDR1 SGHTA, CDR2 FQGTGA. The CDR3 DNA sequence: TGTGCCAGCAGCTCCTCGGGACTAGCATCCGATACGCAGTATTTT. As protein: CASSSSGLASDTQYF.

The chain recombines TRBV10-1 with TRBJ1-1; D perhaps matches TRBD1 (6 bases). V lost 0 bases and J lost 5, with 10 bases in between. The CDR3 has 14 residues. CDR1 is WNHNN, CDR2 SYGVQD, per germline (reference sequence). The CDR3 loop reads CASSESPGVTEAFF. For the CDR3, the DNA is TGCGCCAGCAGTGAGTCGCCAGGGGTTACTGAAGCTTTCTTT.

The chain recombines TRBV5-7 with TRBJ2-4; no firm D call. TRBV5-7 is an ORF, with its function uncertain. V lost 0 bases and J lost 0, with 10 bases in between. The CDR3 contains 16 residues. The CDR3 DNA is TGTGCCAGCAGCTTGGAGAACAGAATAGCCAAAAACATTCAGTACTTC. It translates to CASSLENRIAKNIQYF.

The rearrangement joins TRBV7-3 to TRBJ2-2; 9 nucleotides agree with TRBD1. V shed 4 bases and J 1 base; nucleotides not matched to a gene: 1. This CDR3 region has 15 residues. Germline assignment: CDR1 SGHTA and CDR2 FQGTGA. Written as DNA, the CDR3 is TGTGCCAGCAGCTGGGGACAGGGGAACACCGGGGAGCTGTTTTTT. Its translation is CASSWGQGNTGELFF.

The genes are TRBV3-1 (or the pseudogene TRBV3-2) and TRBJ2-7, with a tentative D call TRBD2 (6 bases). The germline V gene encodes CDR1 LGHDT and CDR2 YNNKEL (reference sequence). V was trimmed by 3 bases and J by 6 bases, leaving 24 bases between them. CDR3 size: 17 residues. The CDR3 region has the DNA TGTGCCAGCAGCCAGGTCCCCGGAGGCCTACGCGGGGTCGAGCAGTACTTC. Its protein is CASSQVPGGLRGVEQYF.

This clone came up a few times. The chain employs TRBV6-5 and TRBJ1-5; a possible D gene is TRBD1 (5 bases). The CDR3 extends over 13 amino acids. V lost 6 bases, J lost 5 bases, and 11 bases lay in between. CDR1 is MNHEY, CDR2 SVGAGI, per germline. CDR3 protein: CASSRQGDQPQHF. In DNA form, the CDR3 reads TGTGCCAGCAGCCGGCAGGGTGATCAGCCCCAGCATTTT.

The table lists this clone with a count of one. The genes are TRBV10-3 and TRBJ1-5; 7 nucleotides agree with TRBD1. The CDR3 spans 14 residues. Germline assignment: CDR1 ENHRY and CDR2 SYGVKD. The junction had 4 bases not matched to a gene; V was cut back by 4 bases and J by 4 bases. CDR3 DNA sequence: TGTGCCATCAGTGGACAGGGACGTAATCAGCCCCAGCATTTT. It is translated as CAISGQGRNQPQHF.

The CDR3 spells CASRLWDTQYF. CDR3 coding DNA: TGCGCCAGCAGGCTATGGGATACGCAGTATTTT. The chain joins TRBV5-1 to TRBJ2-3; no firm D call. The CDR3 covers 11 residues. V was cut by 5 bases and J by 6 bases, with 7 bases left in between. The germline V gene has CDR1 SGHRS and CDR2 YFSETQ.

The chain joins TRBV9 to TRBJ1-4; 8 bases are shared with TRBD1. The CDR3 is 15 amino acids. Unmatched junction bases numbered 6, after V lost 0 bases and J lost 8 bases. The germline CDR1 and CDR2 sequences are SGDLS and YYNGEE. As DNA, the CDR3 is TGTGCCAGCAGCGTAGAAGCGCGGGACAGGGAAAAACTGTTTTTT. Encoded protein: CASSVEARDREKLFF.

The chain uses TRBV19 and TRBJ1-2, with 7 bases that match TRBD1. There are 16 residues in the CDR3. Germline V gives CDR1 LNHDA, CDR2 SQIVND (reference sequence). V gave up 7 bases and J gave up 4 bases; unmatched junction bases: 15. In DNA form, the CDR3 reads TGTGCCAGTACCGCCCTGACAGGGAGGACCTCCTATGGCTACACCTTC. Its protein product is CASTALTGRTSYGYTF.